A selection of T cell receptor beta chains follows, all from one sample in a study of blood T cell repertoires in COVID-19. Here immunoSEQ multiplex PCR was the method, and the copy in TCRdb shows in-frame clones only, minus some. The sample holds nearly 350,000 clones, more than 70% seen once. The sequenced sample was peripheral blood. The receptor source for this set is a woman in her seventies with COVID-19, enrolled during active disease. The CDR3 runs from the conserved cysteine through the conserved F or W.

cdr3_length	v_call	j_call	cdr3_aa
13	TRBV30	TRBJ2-7	CAWSRGKFYEQYF
15	TRBV7-8	TRBJ2-7	CASSPQTGDLYEQYF
14	TRBV5-4	TRBJ1-2	CASSLTGGHYGYTF
12	TRBV12-3/TRBV12-4	TRBJ1-6	CASSFPRSPLHF
12	TRBV30	TRBJ1-2	CAWTEGPYGYTF
15	TRBV6-5	TRBJ1-5	CASTRGSPSNQPQHF
15	TRBV4-1	TRBJ1-1	CASSQIMGGGTEAFF
18	TRBV12-5	TRBJ1-5	CASGFVSWGRKGNQPQHF
16	TRBV5-1	TRBJ2-5	CASSLVSSGGQETQYF
12	TRBV5-1	TRBJ2-7	CASSLGVNEQYF
14	TRBV19	TRBJ2-1	CASNSGFSYNEQFF
16	TRBV29-1	TRBJ1-2	CSVAHPQGQANYGYTF
14	TRBV2	TRBJ2-1	CASSSLTGDNEQFF
15	TRBV7-9	TRBJ1-2	CASSPPGQEDYGYTF
16	TRBV7-9	TRBJ2-5	CASSLVGTGFQETQYF
16	TRBV3-1/TRBV3-2	TRBJ1-6	CASSRDSVAYNSPLHF
13	TRBV2	TRBJ2-7	CASSWDTAYEQYF
14	TRBV5-1	TRBJ1-1	CASSPQGGRTEAFF
14	TRBV5-6	TRBJ1-6	CASSSQGNNSPLHF
15	TRBV11-2	TRBJ2-3	CASSLKDRASDTQYF
16	TRBV6-2/TRBV6-3	TRBJ1-1	CASSPPTGFENTEAFF
15	TRBV18	TRBJ1-2	CASSPGQTRGYGYTF
10	TRBV7-2	TRBJ1-1	CASGQLEAFF
13	TRBV3-1/TRBV3-2	TRBJ2-3	CRWGGSVRDTQYF
10	TRBV28	TRBJ2-7	CASSLREQYF
15	TRBV28	TRBJ1-6	CASSPGDRDGSPLHF
14	TRBV2	TRBJ1-2	CASSVGQGNYGYTF
13	TRBV2	TRBJ2-3	CASRGTGTDTQYF
18	TRBV7-2	TRBJ2-5	CASSPGGLAGGLGETQYF
15	TRBV27	TRBJ1-2	CASSDLGTGGFGYTF
16	TRBV9	TRBJ2-7	CASSVGEDRATYEQYF
14	TRBV14	TRBJ1-1	CASSPDSAIHGAFF
14	TRBV27	TRBJ2-7	CASTPGQGFYEQYF
16	TRBV6-6	TRBJ1-6	CASSPLGEGYNSPLHF
14	TRBV10-3	TRBJ1-1	CAISEYPGMNEAFF